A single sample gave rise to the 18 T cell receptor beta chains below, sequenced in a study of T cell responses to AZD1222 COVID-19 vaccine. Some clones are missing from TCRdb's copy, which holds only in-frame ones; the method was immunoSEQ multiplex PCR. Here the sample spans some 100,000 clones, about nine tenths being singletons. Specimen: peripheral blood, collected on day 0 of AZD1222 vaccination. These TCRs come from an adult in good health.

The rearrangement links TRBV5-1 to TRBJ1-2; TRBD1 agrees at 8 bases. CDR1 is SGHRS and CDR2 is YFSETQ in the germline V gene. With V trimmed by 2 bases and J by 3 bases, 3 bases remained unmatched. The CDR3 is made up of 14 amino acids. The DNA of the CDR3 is TGCGCCAGCAGCTTTCAGGGGGCAGACTATGGCTACACCTTC. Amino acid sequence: CASSFQGADYGYTF.

The CDR3 DNA follows: TGTGCCTTGACAGAGCTCTCGTTCTCTGGAAACACCATATATTTT. Translating it yields CALTELSFSGNTIYF. The chain employs TRBV30 and TRBJ1-3, with D tentatively TRBD1 (5 bases). Germline assignment: CDR1 GTSNPN and CDR2 SVGIG (reference sequence). V was clipped by 7 bases and J by 0 bases, with 16 bases between them. CDR3 size: 15 residues.

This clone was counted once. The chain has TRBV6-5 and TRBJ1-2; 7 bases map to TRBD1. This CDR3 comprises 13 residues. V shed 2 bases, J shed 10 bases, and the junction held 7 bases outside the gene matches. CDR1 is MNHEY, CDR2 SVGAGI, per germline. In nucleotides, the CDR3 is TGTGCCAGCAGTTACGGCAGGGGGTCCCACTACACCTTC. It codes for CASSYGRGSHYTF.

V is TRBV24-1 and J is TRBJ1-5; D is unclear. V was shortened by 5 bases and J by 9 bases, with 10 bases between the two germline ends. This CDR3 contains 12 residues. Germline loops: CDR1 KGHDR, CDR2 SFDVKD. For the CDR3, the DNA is TGTGCCACCAGTGGGGCGGGATGGCCCCAGCATTTT. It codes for CATSGAGWPQHF.

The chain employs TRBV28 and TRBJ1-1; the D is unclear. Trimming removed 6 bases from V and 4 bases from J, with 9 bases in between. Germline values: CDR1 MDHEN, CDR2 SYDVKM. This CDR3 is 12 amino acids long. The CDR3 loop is CASSPGSTEAFF. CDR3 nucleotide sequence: TGTGCCAGCAGCCCGGGGTCCACTGAAGCTTTCTTT. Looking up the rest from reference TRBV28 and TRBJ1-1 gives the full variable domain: DVKVTQSSRYLVKRTGEKVFLECVQDMDHENMFWYRQDPGLGLRLIYFSYDVKMKEKGDIPEGYSVSREKKERFSLILESASTNQTSMYLCASSPGSTEAFFGQGTRLTVV.

The CDR3 spells CASSYSGLRWDEQFF. DNA of the CDR3: TGTGCCAGCAGTTACTCGGGGCTACGATGGGATGAGCAGTTCTTC. The chain is built from TRBV6-6 and TRBJ2-1, with D perhaps TRBD1 (5 bases). CDR3 length: 15 residues. Germline-derived CDR1 and CDR2 are MNHNY and SVGAGI (reference sequence). V was pared by 0 bases and J by 8 bases, with 14 bases between.

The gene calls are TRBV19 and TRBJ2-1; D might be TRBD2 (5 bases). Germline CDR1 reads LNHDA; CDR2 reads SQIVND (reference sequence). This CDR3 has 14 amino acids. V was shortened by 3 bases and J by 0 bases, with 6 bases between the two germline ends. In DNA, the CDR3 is TGTGCCAGTAGTATGGGAGACTCCTACAATGAGCAGTTCTTC. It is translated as CASSMGDSYNEQFF. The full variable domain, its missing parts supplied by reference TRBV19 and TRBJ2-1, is DGGITQSPKYLFRKEGQNVTLSCEQNLNHDAMYWYRQDPGQGLRLIYYSQIVNDFQKGDIAEGYSVSREKKESFPLTVTSAQKNPTAFYLCASSMGDSYNEQFFGPGTRLTVL.

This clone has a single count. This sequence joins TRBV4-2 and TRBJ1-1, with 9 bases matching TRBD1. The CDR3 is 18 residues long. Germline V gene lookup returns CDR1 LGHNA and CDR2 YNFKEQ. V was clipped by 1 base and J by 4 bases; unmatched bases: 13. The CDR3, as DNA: TGTGCCAGCAGCCAAGGTCCGGGCTCGGGACAGGGAGGCACTGAAGCTTTCTTT. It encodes CASSQGPGSGQGGTEAFF.

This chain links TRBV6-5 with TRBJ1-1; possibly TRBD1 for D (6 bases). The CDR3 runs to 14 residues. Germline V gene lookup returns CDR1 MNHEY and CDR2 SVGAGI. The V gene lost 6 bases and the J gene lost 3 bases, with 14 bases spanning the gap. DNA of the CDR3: TGTGCCAGCAGCCTCGACAGGTTTTACACTGAAGCTTTCTTT. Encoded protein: CASSLDRFYTEAFF.

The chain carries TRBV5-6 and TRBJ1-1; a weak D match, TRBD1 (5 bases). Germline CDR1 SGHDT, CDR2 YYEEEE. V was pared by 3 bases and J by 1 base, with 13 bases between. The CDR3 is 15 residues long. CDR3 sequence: CASSWGGHANTEAFF. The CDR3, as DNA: TGTGCCAGCAGCTGGGGAGGACATGCGAACACTGAAGCTTTCTTT.

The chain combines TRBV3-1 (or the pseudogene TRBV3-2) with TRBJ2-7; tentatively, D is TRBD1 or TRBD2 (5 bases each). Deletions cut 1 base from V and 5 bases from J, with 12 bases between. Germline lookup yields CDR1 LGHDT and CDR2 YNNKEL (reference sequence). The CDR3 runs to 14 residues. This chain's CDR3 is CASSQVLGTNEQYF. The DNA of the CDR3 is TGTGCCAGCAGCCAAGTTCTCGGGACGAACGAGCAGTACTTC.

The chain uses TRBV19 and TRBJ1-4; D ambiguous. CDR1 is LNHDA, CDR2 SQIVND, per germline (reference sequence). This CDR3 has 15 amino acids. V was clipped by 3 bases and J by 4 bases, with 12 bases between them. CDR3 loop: CASSITNDGNEKLFF. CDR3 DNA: TGTGCCAGTAGTATTACGAATGACGGTAATGAAAAACTGTTTTTT.

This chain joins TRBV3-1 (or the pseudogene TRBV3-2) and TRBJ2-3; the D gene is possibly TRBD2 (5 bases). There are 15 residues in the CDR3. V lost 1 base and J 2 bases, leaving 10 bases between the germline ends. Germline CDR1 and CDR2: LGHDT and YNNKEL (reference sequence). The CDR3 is CASSQARGLTDTQYF. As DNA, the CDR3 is TGTGCCAGCAGCCAAGCTCGGGGTCTCACAGATACGCAGTATTTT.

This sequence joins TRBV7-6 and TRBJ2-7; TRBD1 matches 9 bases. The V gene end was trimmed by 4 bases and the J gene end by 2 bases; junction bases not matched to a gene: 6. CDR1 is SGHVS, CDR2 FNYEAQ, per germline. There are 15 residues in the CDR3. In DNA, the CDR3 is TGTGCCAGCAGCTCCCGGACAGGGGCGCCCTACGAGCAGTACTTC. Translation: CASSSRTGAPYEQYF.

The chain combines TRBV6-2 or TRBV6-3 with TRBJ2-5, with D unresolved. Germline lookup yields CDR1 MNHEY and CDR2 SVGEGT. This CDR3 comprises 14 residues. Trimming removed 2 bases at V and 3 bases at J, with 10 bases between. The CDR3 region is CASSYDRVEETQYF. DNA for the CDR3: TGTGCCAGCAGTTACGATCGGGTTGAAGAGACCCAGTACTTC.

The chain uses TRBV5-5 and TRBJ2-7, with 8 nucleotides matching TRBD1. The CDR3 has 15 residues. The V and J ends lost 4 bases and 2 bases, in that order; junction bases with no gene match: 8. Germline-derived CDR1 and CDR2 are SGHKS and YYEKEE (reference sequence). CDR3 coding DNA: TGTGCCAGCAGCCCCGGATCGACAGGGGCCTACGAGCAGTACTTC. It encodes CASSPGSTGAYEQYF.

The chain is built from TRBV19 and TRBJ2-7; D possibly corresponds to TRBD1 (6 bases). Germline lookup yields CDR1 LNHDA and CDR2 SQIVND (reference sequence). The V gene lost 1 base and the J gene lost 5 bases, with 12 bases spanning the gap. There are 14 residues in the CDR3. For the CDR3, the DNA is TGTGCCAGTAGTATAGGCGAACAGGGTGACGAGCAGTACTTC. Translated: CASSIGEQGDEQYF.

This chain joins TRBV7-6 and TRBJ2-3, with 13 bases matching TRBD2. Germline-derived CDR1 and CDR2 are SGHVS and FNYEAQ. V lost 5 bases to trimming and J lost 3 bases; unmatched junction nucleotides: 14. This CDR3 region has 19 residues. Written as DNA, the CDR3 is TGTGCCAGCAGCGGAGAGACTAGCGGGGGGAAGGGACGGACAGATACGCAGTATTTT. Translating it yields CASSGETSGGKGRTDTQYF.